Below, 25 T cell receptor beta chains from the same sample are listed, as sequenced in a study of blood T cell repertoires in COVID-19. The assay was immunoSEQ multiplex PCR, and TCRdb's table has in-frame clones only and misses some. This sample has 200,000 to 250,000 clones, with approximately 80% found just once. The sequenced sample was peripheral blood. Receptor source: a woman of 80 years or more with active or convalescent COVID-19.

The rearrangement joins TRBV5-1 to TRBJ2-6; possibly TRBD1 for D (6 bases). CDR3 length: 16 amino acids. With 1 base removed from V and 2 bases from J, the gap between germline ends came to 10 bases. Germline CDR1 and CDR2: SGHRS and YFSETQ. The CDR3 DNA reads as TGCGCCAGCAGCTTGACAGGGCAACCTGGGGCCAACGTCCTGACTTTC. Amino acid sequence: CASSLTGQPGANVLTF. The full variable domain, in which reference TRBV5-1 and TRBJ2-6 provide the parts outside the CDR3, is KAGVTQTPRYLIKTRGQQVTLSCSPISGHRSVSWYQQTPGQGLQFLFEYFSETQRNKGNFPGRFSGRQFSNSRSEMNVSTLELGDSALYLCASSLTGQPGANVLTFGAGSRLTVL.

This chain uses TRBV6-2 or TRBV6-3 with TRBJ2-1, with TRBD1 matching 10 bases. The CDR3 contains 14 residues. CDR1 MNHEY and CDR2 SVGEGT come from the germline V gene. J was trimmed by 8 bases and V by 5 bases; bases with no gene match: 6. The CDR3 spells CASSDRGRMDEQFF. In DNA form, the CDR3 reads TGTGCCAGCAGTGACAGGGGGCGCATGGATGAGCAGTTCTTC.

The chain couples TRBV6-2 or TRBV6-3 to TRBJ2-2; D is unresolved. The CDR3 runs to 16 residues. The germline V and J ends were trimmed by 4 bases and 4 bases, with 16 bases remaining between them. Germline V CDR1 and CDR2: MNHEY, SVGEGT. This CDR3 reads CASSSFRQAPTGELFF. The CDR3 region has the DNA TGTGCCAGCAGTTCGTTCAGGCAGGCGCCCACCGGGGAGCTGTTTTTT.

The V and J genes are TRBV18 and TRBJ2-2; a possible D gene is TRBD1 (5 bases). The CDR3 covers 13 residues. Germline assignment: CDR1 KGHSH and CDR2 LQKENI. Trimming shortened V by 0 bases and J by 7 bases, and 6 bases separated the two germline ends. Written as DNA, the CDR3 is TGTGCCAGCTCACCACCAGGGGTCGGGGAGCTGTTTTTT. It specifies CASSPPGVGELFF.

The chain recombines TRBV28 with TRBJ2-1; maybe TRBD2 (7 bases). Trimming removed 2 bases from V and 4 bases from J, with 12 bases in between. CDR3 size: 15 residues. Per germline, CDR1 MDHEN and CDR2 SYDVKM. The CDR3 spells CASSLGGGQYNEQFF. The CDR3 DNA reads as TGTGCCAGCAGTTTAGGCGGGGGACAATACAATGAGCAGTTCTTC.

The genes are TRBV6-6 and TRBJ1-5, with 7 bases lining up with TRBD1. The CDR3 length is 14 residues. The germline V gene has CDR1 MNHNY and CDR2 SVGAGI (reference sequence). J lost 2 bases, V lost 7 bases, and 5 bases had no gene match. The CDR3 reads CASTRGVGNQPQHF. CDR3 DNA sequence: TGTGCCAGCACCAGGGGGGTTGGCAATCAGCCCCAGCATTTT.

The rearrangement links TRBV14 to TRBJ2-2, with no clear D. The V end lost 0 bases, the J end lost 2 bases, and 7 bases lay between the germline ends. CDR1 and CDR2 from the germline V gene are SGHDN and FVKESK. The CDR3 totals 15 residues. CDR3: CASSQDLRNTGELFF. DNA for the CDR3: TGTGCCAGCAGCCAAGATCTAAGAAACACCGGGGAGCTGTTTTTT.

CDR3 nucleotides: TGTGCCAGCAGTTATCCGGGACTCCTCGACAATGAGCAGTTCTTC. Translated: CASSYPGLLDNEQFF. The chain carries TRBV6-2 or TRBV6-3 and TRBJ2-1; tentative D call: TRBD2 (6 bases). Trimming removed 3 bases from V and 5 bases from J, with 14 bases in between. CDR3 size: 15 residues. Germline loops: CDR1 MNHEY, CDR2 SVGEGT.

The chain couples TRBV19 to TRBJ1-1; the D is unclear. Between the trimmed V and J ends, which lost 3 bases and 11 bases, there was a span of 13 bases. Germline values: CDR1 LNHDA, CDR2 SQIVND (reference sequence). This CDR3 contains 12 residues. This CDR3 reads CASSIQPTVAFF. Here the CDR3 DNA reads TGTGCCAGTAGTATCCAGCCCACAGTGGCTTTCTTT.

CDR3 amino acids: CASSRGQGLQIGELFF. The CDR3, as DNA: TGCGCCAGCAGCCGGGGACAGGGGCTACAAATCGGGGAGCTGTTTTTT. V and J are TRBV4-3 and TRBJ2-2; 10 nucleotides match TRBD1. The CDR3 runs 16 residues. V lost 4 bases to trimming and J lost 7 bases; unmatched junction nucleotides: 9. CDR1 and CDR2 (germline): LGHNA, YSLEER.

The rearrangement uses TRBV5-1 and TRBJ2-7, with 7 positions matching TRBD1. CDR3 size: 12 residues. The ends lost 4 bases at V and 6 bases at J; junction bases unmatched: 4. The germline CDR1 and CDR2 sequences are SGHRS and YFSETQ. This chain's CDR3 is CASSQQGLEQYF. CDR3 DNA sequence: TGCGCCAGCAGCCAACAGGGGCTCGAGCAGTACTTC.

The chain links TRBV5-1 to TRBJ1-1; TRBD1 matches at 8 bases. This CDR3 is 15 amino acids long. Germline lookup yields CDR1 SGHRS and CDR2 YFSETQ. V dropped 3 bases and J dropped 1; count of bases not matched to a gene: 5. The CDR3 loop reads CASSYSGQGNTEAFF. CDR3 sequence (DNA): TGCGCCAGCAGCTACTCTGGACAGGGGAACACTGAAGCTTTCTTT.

This clone was detected once. The gene calls are TRBV5-1 and TRBJ1-3; possible D gene TRBD1, 6 bases. The CDR3 consists of 15 residues. Trimming took off 4 bases at V and 0 bases at J, with 11 bases between the two ends. The germline V gene encodes CDR1 SGHRS and CDR2 YFSETQ. The DNA for the CDR3 is TGCGCCAGCAGCCTCGGGACAATCTCTGGAAACACCATATATTTT. Translated, it gives CASSLGTISGNTIYF.

Comments on this clone: The sample has other DNA sequences that encode this CDR3 too. J is TRBJ1-2 and V is TRBV28; TRBD1 is a possible D gene (6 bases). There are 13 residues in the CDR3. Germline-derived CDR1 and CDR2 are MDHEN and SYDVKM. V lost 3 bases, J lost 8 bases, and 13 bases lay in between. The CDR3 loop reads CASSFGGGYGYTF. The CDR3 DNA follows: TGTGCCAGCAGTTTCGGCGGGGGCTACGGCTACACCTTC.

The rearrangement uses TRBV18 and TRBJ2-1, with 14 positions matching TRBD2. The CDR3 spans 16 residues. Trimming cost V 3 bases and J 7 bases; bases outside gene matches: 5. The germline V gene encodes CDR1 KGHSH and CDR2 LQKENI. CDR3 bases: TGTGCCAGCTCACCCTCGGGACTAGCGGGAGCGAATGAGCAGTTCTTC. Translation gives CASSPSGLAGANEQFF. The whole variable domain, remainder taken from reference TRBV18 and TRBJ2-1, is NAGVMQNPRHLVRRRGQEARLRCSPMKGHSHVYWYRQLPEEGLKFMVYLQKENIIDESGMPKERFSAEFPKEGPSILRIQQVVRGDSAAYFCASSPSGLAGANEQFFGPGTRLTVL.

This clone was observed once. The V gene is TRBV9, the J gene TRBJ2-7; D remains unclear. Germline V gene lookup returns CDR1 SGDLS and CDR2 YYNGEE. V was pared by 0 bases and J by 4 bases, with 14 bases between. The CDR3 loop spans 15 amino acids. The CDR3 loop reads CASSVGPGYQYEQYF. CDR3 nucleotides: TGTGCCAGCAGCGTAGGCCCAGGTTACCAATACGAGCAGTACTTC.

The chain uses TRBV3-1 (or the pseudogene TRBV3-2) and TRBJ2-1, with 9 bases fitting TRBD2. The CDR3 contains 14 residues. Germline CDR1 and CDR2: LGHDT and YNNKEL (reference sequence). Germline trimming cut 2 bases from V and 8 bases from J; bases unmatched to any gene: 4. CDR3 residues: CASSQSSGGDEQFF. The DNA for the CDR3 is TGTGCCAGCAGCCAAAGTAGCGGGGGCGATGAGCAGTTCTTC.

The chain uses TRBV2 and TRBJ2-2; 12 positions agree with TRBD1. There are 17 residues in the CDR3. Germline-derived CDR1 and CDR2 are SNHLY and FYNNEI. The J segment lost 4 bases and the V segment lost 5 bases, leaving 8 bases of the junction unmatched. CDR3 DNA: TGTGCCAGCAGTACCGGGACAGGGGGCTCGAGCACCGGGGAGCTGTTTTTT. Amino acid sequence: CASSTGTGGSSTGELFF.

V and J are TRBV27 and TRBJ2-2; a weak D match, TRBD1 (6 bases). Per the germline V gene, CDR1 is MNHEY and CDR2 is SMNVEV (reference sequence). V was trimmed by 4 bases and J by 3 bases, leaving 9 bases between them. The CDR3 covers 14 residues. CDR3 sequence reads: CASSYAGDTGELFF. Here the CDR3 DNA reads TGTGCCAGCAGTTATGCAGGGGACACCGGGGAGCTGTTTTTT.

This chain connects TRBV27 to TRBJ2-5; 7 bases map to TRBD2. V lost 0 bases, J lost 5 bases, and 6 bases stayed unmatched. CDR1 MNHEY and CDR2 SMNVEV come from the germline V gene (reference sequence). CDR3 length: 15 amino acids. Here the CDR3 DNA reads TGTGCCAGCAGTTTATCTCCGGGAGGTAGGGAGACCCAGTACTTC. This codes for CASSLSPGGRETQYF.

The V gene is TRBV4-3, the J gene TRBJ1-2, with D perhaps TRBD1 (5 bases). V was cut by 0 bases and J by 7 bases, with 12 bases left in between. This CDR3 has 14 residues. Looked up from germline, CDR1 is LGHNA and CDR2 is YSLEER. The CDR3 DNA reads as TGCGCCAGCAGCCAAGATCAGGGTATAGGTGGCTACACCTTC. Translating it yields CASSQDQGIGGYTF.

The CDR3 nucleotides read TGCGCCAGCAGCGGGCAGGGGCCCCCGAACACTGAAGCTTTCTTT. Translating gives CASSGQGPPNTEAFF. The genes are TRBV5-1 and TRBJ1-1; tentative D call: TRBD1 (6 bases). This CDR3 has 15 residues. CDR1 and CDR2 from the germline V gene are SGHRS and YFSETQ. V was pared by 4 bases and J by 1 base, with 14 bases between.

This chain uses TRBV24-1 with TRBJ1-1; possible D gene TRBD1, 5 bases. Trimming took 7 bases from V and 4 from J, leaving 12 bases between them. The CDR3 is made up of 13 amino acids. CDR1 is KGHDR and CDR2 is SFDVKD in the germline V gene. Here the CDR3 reads CATSGGGPTEAFF. The CDR3 coding sequence is TGTGCCACCAGCGGGGGGGGACCCACTGAAGCTTTCTTT.

For this clone: Other DNA sequences within the sample encode an identical CDR3. The chain employs TRBV7-9 and TRBJ2-2; maybe TRBD2 (6 bases). V was shortened by 0 bases and J by 1 base, with 6 bases between the two germline ends. The CDR3 extends over 15 amino acids. The V gene's germline CDR1 is SEHNR and CDR2 FQNEAQ (reference sequence). The CDR3 sequence: CASSLAGGNTGELFF. The CDR3 DNA reads TGTGCCAGCAGCTTAGCGGGAGGGAACACCGGGGAGCTGTTTTTT.

This chain links TRBV5-1 with TRBJ1-1; 8 bases map to TRBD1. V dropped 7 bases and J dropped 4; count of bases not matched to a gene: 12. In germline, CDR1 is SGHRS, CDR2 YFSETQ. CDR3 length: 15 amino acids. The CDR3 DNA is TGCGCCAGCGCCGCAGGCAGGGGGCGCGGCACTGAAGCTTTCTTT. Encoded protein: CASAAGRGRGTEAFF.